A single sample gave rise to the 27 T cell receptor beta chains below, sequenced in a study of blood T cell repertoires in COVID-19. Sequencing was performed with immunoSEQ multiplex PCR; in TCRdb, only in-frame clones are kept and a portion is missing. The sample holds about 190,000 clones; 89% are singletons and the top ten take roughly 6.7%. The source material was peripheral blood. These receptors all come from a man aged 40-55 years with acute or convalescent COVID-19.

The rearrangement links TRBV7-2 to TRBJ2-3; a weak D match, TRBD1 (6 bases). Per the germline V gene, CDR1 is SGHTA and CDR2 is FQGNSA. The CDR3 contains 16 residues. Trimming left V 5 bases short and J 0 bases short, with 15 bases between. This CDR3 is CASSLQGTTSTDTQYF. Here the CDR3 DNA reads TGTGCCAGCAGCCTGCAGGGGACCACTAGCACAGATACGCAGTATTTT.

The chain joins TRBV11-2 to TRBJ1-1; TRBD1 is a possible D gene (6 bases). Germline V CDR1 and CDR2: SGHAT, FQNNGV. Trimming stripped 5 bases from V and 5 bases from J, with 15 bases between. The CDR3 totals 14 residues. CDR3 amino acids: CASSPRGLITEAFF. CDR3 bases: TGTGCCAGCAGCCCGCGGGGGCTTATTACTGAAGCTTTCTTT.

The chain is built from TRBV19 and TRBJ1-5, with 8 bases identical to TRBD1. The CDR3 is made up of 17 amino acids. Germline V gene lookup returns CDR1 LNHDA and CDR2 SQIVND (reference sequence). After removal of 6 bases from V and 4 bases from J, the junction contained 14 bases not matched to a gene. The CDR3 nucleotides are TGTGCCAGTAGATATTCAGGGGACAGGCAAGGGAATCAGCCCCAGCATTTT. Its translation is CASRYSGDRQGNQPQHF.

This clone was picked up one time. The CDR3 DNA sequence: TGTGCCACCAGTGATTTAACCCGGGACAGCGTCGCAGATACGCAGTATTTT. Translation: CATSDLTRDSVADTQYF. This chain uses TRBV24-1 with TRBJ2-3; 7 positions agree with TRBD1. There are 17 residues in the CDR3. Trimming cost V 1 base and J 4 bases; bases outside gene matches: 10. CDR1 and CDR2 (germline): KGHDR, SFDVKD.

This clone was seen once. An end of the junction does not agree with germline; a read error may underlie this. The rearrangement joins TRBV4-2 to TRBJ1-1; a possible D gene is TRBD1 (5 bases). The length of the CDR3 is 14 residues. Per the germline V gene, CDR1 is LGHNA and CDR2 is YNFKEQ. CDR3 sequence reads: CAGSRRVGGTEAFF. The CDR3 coding sequence is TGTGCCGGCAGCCGCAGGGTCGGGGGCACTGAAGCTTTCTTT.

This clone has a single count. The chain is built from TRBV5-6 and TRBJ1-1, with D possibly matching TRBD1 (5 bases). Trimming took off 3 bases at V and 9 bases at J, with 15 bases between the two ends. Germline CDR1 SGHDT, CDR2 YYEEEE. This CDR3 contains 13 residues. CDR3 DNA sequence: TGTGCCAGCAGCTACCGTACAGGCCCCCAAGCTTTCTTT. It translates to CASSYRTGPQAFF.

The chain joins TRBV2 to TRBJ2-7; weak D call: TRBD2 (6 bases). V lost 8 bases and J lost 1, with 15 bases in between. The germline V gene encodes CDR1 SNHLY and CDR2 FYNNEI. There are 14 residues in the CDR3. The CDR3: CASVMEGHSYEQYF. CDR3 bases: TGTGCCAGCGTAATGGAGGGCCATTCCTACGAGCAGTACTTC.

The chain is built from TRBV6-6 and TRBJ1-1; possibly TRBD1 for D (5 bases). V was trimmed by 6 bases and J by 1 base, leaving 12 bases between them. This CDR3 region has 14 residues. Looked up from germline, CDR1 is MNHNY and CDR2 is SVGAGI (reference sequence). The CDR3 region is CASRAGRKNTEAFF. DNA of the CDR3: TGTGCCAGCAGGGCGGGACGGAAGAACACTGAAGCTTTCTTT.

The rearrangement links TRBV3-1 (or the pseudogene TRBV3-2) to TRBJ2-5; 10 bases match TRBD2. Looked up from germline, CDR1 is LGHDT and CDR2 is YNNKEL (reference sequence). V lost 3 bases to trimming and J lost 7 bases; unmatched junction nucleotides: 8. There are 15 residues in the CDR3. CDR3 DNA sequence: TGTGCCAGCAGCCAGAGACTAGCGGGTTTACCGACCCAGTACTTC. Translating it yields CASSQRLAGLPTQYF.

CDR3 protein: CASSLGSGYVSPLHF. Written as DNA, the CDR3 is TGTGCCAGCAGCTTGGGTTCAGGGTACGTTTCACCCCTCCACTTT. This chain uses TRBV5-5 with TRBJ1-6; D is perhaps TRBD1 (5 bases). Trimming removed 0 bases from V and 9 bases from J, with 13 bases in between. The length of the CDR3 is 15 residues. From germline, CDR1 is SGHKS and CDR2 YYEKEE (reference sequence).

There are a few counts of this clone. The rearrangement uses TRBV4-3 and TRBJ1-5, with 7 bases that match TRBD1. Trimming at V came to 5 bases and at J to 4 bases, leaving 5 bases not matched to a gene. CDR1 is LGHNA, CDR2 YSLEER, per germline. The CDR3 is 14 amino acids. Here the CDR3 DNA reads TGCGCCAGCAGCAGGGACAGTAAGAATCAGCCCCAGCATTTT. Translated, it gives CASSRDSKNQPQHF.

The rearrangement links TRBV7-3 to TRBJ2-1; 10 bases map to TRBD1. The V gene's germline CDR1 is SGHTA and CDR2 FQGTGA. The J segment lost 9 bases and the V segment lost 4 bases, leaving 12 bases of the junction unmatched. The CDR3 runs to 16 residues. This CDR3 is CASSWSSGTGEAEQFF. CDR3 bases: TGTGCCAGCAGCTGGTCTTCCGGGACAGGGGAGGCTGAGCAGTTCTTC.

This chain connects TRBV5-1 to TRBJ1-3; the D gene is possibly TRBD1 (5 bases). Between the trimmed V and J ends, which lost 2 bases and 0 bases, there was a span of 12 bases. Looked up from germline, CDR1 is SGHRS and CDR2 is YFSETQ. This CDR3 region has 16 residues. Written as DNA, the CDR3 is TGCGCCAGCAGCTTTGACAGACTTACCTCTGGAAACACCATATATTTT. Encoded protein: CASSFDRLTSGNTIYF.

Note on this clone: At one of its ends the junction is not consistent with the germline gene, which may arise from a read error. Within the sample, other DNA sequences also encode this same CDR3. The chain couples TRBV7-9 to TRBJ1-2; no clear D gene. Germline V gene sequence: CDR1 SEHNR, CDR2 FQNEAQ (reference sequence). CDR3 length: 11 residues. The DNA of the CDR3 is TGTGCCAGCAGCTTAGACTACGGCTACACCTTC. It yields the protein CASSLDYGYTF.

The chain carries TRBV2 and TRBJ1-5, with D possibly matching TRBD1 (5 bases). The germline V and J ends were trimmed by 1 base and 1 base, with 14 bases remaining between them. The germline CDR1 and CDR2 sequences are SNHLY and FYNNEI. The CDR3 is made up of 17 amino acids. DNA for the CDR3: TGTGCCAGCAGTGAAGGGTTAGGGGCCCCAAGCAATCAGCCCCAGCATTTT. Translating gives CASSEGLGAPSNQPQHF.

Points on this clone: The junction departs from germline at one end; a sequencing error may be responsible. The V call is TRBV16, the J call TRBJ1-4; D unclear. CDR1 and CDR2 (germline): KGHSY, FQNENV. This CDR3 spans 15 amino acids. The CDR3 here is CASSKLTGQNDKLFF. CDR3 bases: TGTGCCAGCAGCAAGCTTACGGGTCAGAATGATAAACTGTTTTTT.

The rearrangement uses TRBV3-1 (or the pseudogene TRBV3-2) and TRBJ2-7, with a possible D match to TRBD2 (5 bases). Trimming pared 0 bases from V and 9 bases from J, leaving 18 bases between. The germline CDR1 and CDR2 sequences are LGHDT and YNNKEL (reference sequence). This CDR3 region has 15 residues. CDR3 region: CASSQDLMGSPRQYF. Written as DNA, the CDR3 is TGTGCCAGCAGCCAAGATCTGATGGGGAGCCCTCGGCAGTACTTC.

The rearrangement links TRBV5-1 to TRBJ1-2; D may be TRBD1 (6 bases). Germline-derived CDR1 and CDR2 are SGHRS and YFSETQ. The CDR3 covers 14 residues. Trimming removed 4 bases from V and 1 base from J, with 11 bases in between. DNA for the CDR3: TGCGCCAGCAGCGCAGGGGACCGTAACTATGGCTACACCTTC. It encodes CASSAGDRNYGYTF.

In the case of this clone: An end of the junction differs from the germline gene, which may be a read error. The chain joins TRBV7-9 to TRBJ1-5; TRBD1 agrees at 8 bases. The CDR3 is made up of 19 amino acids. Germline lookup yields CDR1 SEHNR and CDR2 FQNEAQ (reference sequence). Written as DNA, the CDR3 is TGTGCCAGCAGCTTATTTTTGGACAGGGATCCATATAGCAATCAACCCCAGCATTTT. Amino acid sequence: CASSLFLDRDPYSNQPQHF.

The chain combines TRBV5-8 with TRBJ2-6, with D perhaps TRBD1 (6 bases). V shed 7 bases and J shed 0 bases, with 14 bases lying between them. CDR1 is SGHTS, CDR2 YDEGEE, per germline. The CDR3 has 16 amino acids. This CDR3 is CASGPGHNSGANVLTF. The CDR3 nucleotides read TGTGCCAGCGGACCGGGACACAACTCTGGGGCCAACGTCCTGACTTTC.

This clone is a singleton in its sample. The chain employs TRBV28 and TRBJ1-5; D is ambiguous. V was trimmed by 7 bases and J by 5 bases, leaving 21 bases between them. The CDR3 contains 16 residues. Germline V gene lookup returns CDR1 MDHEN and CDR2 SYDVKM. CDR3 nucleotides: TGTGCCAGCAAACCAGCTGACGGTCAGGTACATCAGCCCCAGCATTTT. Translated: CASKPADGQVHQPQHF.

This clone is a singleton in its sample. The gene calls are TRBV15 and TRBJ2-6; TRBD1 agrees at 9 bases. Germline assignment: CDR1 LNHNV and CDR2 YYDKDF (reference sequence). The trim removed 1 base at V and 3 bases at J, leaving 4 bases unmatched. This CDR3 is 17 amino acids long. Here the CDR3 reads CATSRGGTGYGANVLTF. The CDR3 nucleotides read TGTGCCACCAGCAGAGGTGGGACAGGGTATGGGGCCAACGTCCTGACTTTC.

This clone was seen more than once but under ten times. The chain employs TRBV7-3 and TRBJ1-6; D gene ambiguous. The CDR3 length is 13 residues. CDR1 and CDR2 from the germline V gene are SGHTA and FQGTGA. Trimming removed 2 bases at V and 6 bases at J, with 5 bases between. The CDR3 DNA reads as TGTGCCAGCAGCTTATTCAGTAATTCACCCCTCCACTTT. It is translated as CASSLFSNSPLHF. The whole variable domain, filled in from reference TRBV7-3 and TRBJ1-6, reads GAGVSQTPSNKVTEKGKYVELRCDPISGHTALYWYRQSLGQGPEFLIYFQGTGAADDSGLPNDRFFAVRPEGSVSTLKIQRTERGDSAVYLCASSLFSNSPLHFGNGTRLTVT.

This clone was detected only a few times. The chain recombines TRBV7-9 with TRBJ2-2, with a weak D call TRBD1 (7 bases). Germline lookup yields CDR1 SEHNR and CDR2 FQNEAQ (reference sequence). With 0 bases removed from V and 6 bases from J, the gap between germline ends came to 23 bases. This CDR3 has 19 amino acids. The CDR3 coding sequence is TGTGCCAGCAGCTTAGCTTCTTGGCAGGGGGGCGAATCCCCCGGGGAGCTGTTTTTT. This translates into CASSLASWQGGESPGELFF.

The chain joins TRBV12-3 or TRBV12-4 to TRBJ2-5, with D unresolved. The V and J ends lost 3 bases and 5 bases respectively, with 7 bases between them. The CDR3 consists of 12 residues. This CDR3 is CASSLSAETQYF. The CDR3 nucleotides read TGTGCCAGCAGTTTGTCCGCGGAGACCCAGTACTTC.

This clone was recorded a few times. The CDR3 is CASLVAGGTGELFF. In DNA form, the CDR3 reads TGTGCCAGCCTGGTGGCGGGGGGAACCGGGGAGCTGTTTTTT. The chain is built from TRBV27 and TRBJ2-2; 8 bases fit TRBD2. CDR1 is MNHEY and CDR2 is SMNVEV in the germline V gene (reference sequence). The CDR3 extends over 14 amino acids. Trimming took 8 bases from V and 5 from J; bases not matched to a gene: 7.

The J gene is TRBJ1-5, the V gene TRBV28; 7 positions match TRBD1. V was pared by 7 bases and J by 10 bases, with 10 bases of the junction left unmatched. Germline V gene data show CDR1 as MDHEN and CDR2 as SYDVKM. This CDR3 is 13 amino acids long. This chain's CDR3 is CASNTPGGGPQHF. CDR3 sequence (DNA): TGTGCCAGCAATACTCCAGGGGGAGGACCCCAGCATTTT.